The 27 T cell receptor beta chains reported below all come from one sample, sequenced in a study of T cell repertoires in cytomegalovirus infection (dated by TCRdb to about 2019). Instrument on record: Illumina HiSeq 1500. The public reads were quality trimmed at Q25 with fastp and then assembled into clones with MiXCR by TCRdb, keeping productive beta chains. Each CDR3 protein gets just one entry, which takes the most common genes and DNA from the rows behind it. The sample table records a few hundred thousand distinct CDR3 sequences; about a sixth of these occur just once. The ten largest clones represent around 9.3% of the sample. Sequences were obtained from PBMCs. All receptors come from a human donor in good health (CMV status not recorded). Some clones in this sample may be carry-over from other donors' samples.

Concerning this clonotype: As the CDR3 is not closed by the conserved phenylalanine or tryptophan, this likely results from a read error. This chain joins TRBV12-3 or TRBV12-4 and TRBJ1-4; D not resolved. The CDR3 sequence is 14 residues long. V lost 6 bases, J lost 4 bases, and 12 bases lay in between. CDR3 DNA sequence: TGTGCCAGCAGGGCTTCGGATTATAATGAAAAACTGTTTTCT. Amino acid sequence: CASRASDYNEKLFS.

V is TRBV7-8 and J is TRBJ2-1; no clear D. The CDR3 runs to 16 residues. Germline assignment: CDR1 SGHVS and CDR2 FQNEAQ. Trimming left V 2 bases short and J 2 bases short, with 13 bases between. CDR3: CASSLRFGQTYNEQFF. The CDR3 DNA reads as TGTGCCAGCAGCTTAAGGTTCGGGCAGACCTACAATGAGCAGTTCTTC.

The DNA for the CDR3 is TGCAGCGTGGGGACTAGCGGTTACAATGAGCAGTTCTTC. Its translation: CSVGTSGYNEQFF. The chain is built from TRBV29-1 and TRBJ2-1; 11 nucleotides align to TRBD2. Germline trimming cut 6 bases from V and 4 bases from J; bases unmatched to any gene: 2. The CDR3 is 13 amino acids. Germline-derived CDR1 and CDR2 are SQVTM and ANQGSEA.

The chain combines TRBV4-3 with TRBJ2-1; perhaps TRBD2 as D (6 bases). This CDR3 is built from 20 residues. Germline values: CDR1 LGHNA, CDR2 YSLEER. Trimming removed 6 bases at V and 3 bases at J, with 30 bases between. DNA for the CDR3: TGCGCCAGCAGTGAGTTTGAGTGGTCGGTAGCGGCCGGGAGCTACAATGAGCAGTTCTTC. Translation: CASSEFEWSVAAGSYNEQFF.

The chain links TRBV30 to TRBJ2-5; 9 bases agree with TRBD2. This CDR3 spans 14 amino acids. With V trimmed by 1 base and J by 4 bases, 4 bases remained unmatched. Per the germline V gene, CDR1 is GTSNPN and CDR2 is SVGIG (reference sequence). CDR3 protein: CAWSETSGVETQYF. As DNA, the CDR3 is TGTGCCTGGAGTGAGACTAGCGGAGTAGAGACCCAGTACTTC.

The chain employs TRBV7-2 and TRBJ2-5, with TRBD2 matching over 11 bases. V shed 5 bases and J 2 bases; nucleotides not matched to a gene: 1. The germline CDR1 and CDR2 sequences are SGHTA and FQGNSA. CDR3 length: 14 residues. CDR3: CASSRTSGQETQYF. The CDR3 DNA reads TGTGCCAGCAGCCGGACTAGCGGGCAAGAGACCCAGTACTTC.

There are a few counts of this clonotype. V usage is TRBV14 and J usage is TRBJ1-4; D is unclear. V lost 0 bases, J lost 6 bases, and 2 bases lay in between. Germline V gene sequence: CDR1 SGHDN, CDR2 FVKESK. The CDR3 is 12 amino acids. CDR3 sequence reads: CASSQEYEKLFF. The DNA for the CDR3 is TGTGCCAGCAGCCAAGAATATGAAAAACTGTTTTTT. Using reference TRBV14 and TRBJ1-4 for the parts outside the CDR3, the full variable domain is EAGVTQFPSHSVIEKGQTVTLRCDPISGHDNLYWYRRVMGKEIKFLLHFVKESKQDESGMPNNRFLAERTGGTYSTLKVQPAELEDSGVYFCASSQEYEKLFFGSGTQLSVL.

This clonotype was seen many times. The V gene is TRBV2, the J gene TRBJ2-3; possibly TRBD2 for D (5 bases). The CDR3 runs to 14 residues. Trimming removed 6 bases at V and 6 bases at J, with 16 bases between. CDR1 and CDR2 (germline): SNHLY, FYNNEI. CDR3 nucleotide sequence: TGTGCCAGCAGGAAGGGTTCCTCGGGGGATACGCAGTATTTT. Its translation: CASRKGSSGDTQYF.

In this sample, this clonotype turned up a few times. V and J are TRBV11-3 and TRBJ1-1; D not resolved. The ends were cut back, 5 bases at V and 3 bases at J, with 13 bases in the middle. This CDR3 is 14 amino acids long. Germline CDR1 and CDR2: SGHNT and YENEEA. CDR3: CASSRRPGDTEAFF. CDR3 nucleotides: TGTGCCAGCAGCCGTCGGCCCGGGGACACTGAAGCTTTCTTT.

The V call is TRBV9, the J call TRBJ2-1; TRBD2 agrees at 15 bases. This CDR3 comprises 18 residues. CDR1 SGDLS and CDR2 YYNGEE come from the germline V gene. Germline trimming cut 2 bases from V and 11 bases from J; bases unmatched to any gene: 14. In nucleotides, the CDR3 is TGTGCCAGCAGCGTGGACCCTAATACGGGACTAGCGGGAGGAAAGCAGTTCTTC. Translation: CASSVDPNTGLAGGKQFF.

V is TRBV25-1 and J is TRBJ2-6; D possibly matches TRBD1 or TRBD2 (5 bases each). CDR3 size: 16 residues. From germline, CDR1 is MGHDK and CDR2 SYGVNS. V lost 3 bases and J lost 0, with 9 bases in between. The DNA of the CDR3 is TGTGCCAGCAGTGAGGGACCCCACTCTGGGGCCAACGTCCTGACTTTC. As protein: CASSEGPHSGANVLTF.

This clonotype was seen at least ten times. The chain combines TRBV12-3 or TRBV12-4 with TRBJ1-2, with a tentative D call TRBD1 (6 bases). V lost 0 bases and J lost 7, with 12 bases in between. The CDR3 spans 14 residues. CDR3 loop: CASSLAHGRGGYTF. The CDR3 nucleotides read TGTGCCAGCAGTTTAGCGCACGGCAGGGGTGGCTACACCTTC.

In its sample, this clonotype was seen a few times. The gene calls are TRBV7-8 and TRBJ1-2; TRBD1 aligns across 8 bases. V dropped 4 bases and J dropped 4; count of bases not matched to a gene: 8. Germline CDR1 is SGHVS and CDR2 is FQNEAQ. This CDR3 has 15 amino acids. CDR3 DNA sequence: TGTGCCAGCAGCTCTGACGCAGGGGGCCCCTATGGCTACACCTTC. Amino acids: CASSSDAGGPYGYTF.

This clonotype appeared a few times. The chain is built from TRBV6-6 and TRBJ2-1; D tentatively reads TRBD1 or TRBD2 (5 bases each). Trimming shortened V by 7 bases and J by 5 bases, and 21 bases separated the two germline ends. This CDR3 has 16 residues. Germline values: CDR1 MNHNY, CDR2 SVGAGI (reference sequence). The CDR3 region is CASNLYNGQGDNEQFF. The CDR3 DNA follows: TGTGCCAGCAACCTCTATAATGGGCAGGGAGACAATGAGCAGTTCTTC.

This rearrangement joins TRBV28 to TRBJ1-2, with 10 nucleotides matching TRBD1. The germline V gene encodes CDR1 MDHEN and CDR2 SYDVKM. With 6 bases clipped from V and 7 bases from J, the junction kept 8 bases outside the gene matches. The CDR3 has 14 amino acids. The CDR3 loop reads CASRGDRGGSGYTF. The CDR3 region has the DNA TGTGCCAGCAGGGGGGACAGGGGAGGAAGTGGCTACACCTTC.

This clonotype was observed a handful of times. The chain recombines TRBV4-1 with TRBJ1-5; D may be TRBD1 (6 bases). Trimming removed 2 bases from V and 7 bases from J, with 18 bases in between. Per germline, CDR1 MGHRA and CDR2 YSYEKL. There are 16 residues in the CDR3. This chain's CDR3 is CASSQRAGESRQPQHF. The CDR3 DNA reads TGCGCCAGCAGCCAACGCGCAGGGGAGAGTAGGCAGCCCCAGCATTTT.

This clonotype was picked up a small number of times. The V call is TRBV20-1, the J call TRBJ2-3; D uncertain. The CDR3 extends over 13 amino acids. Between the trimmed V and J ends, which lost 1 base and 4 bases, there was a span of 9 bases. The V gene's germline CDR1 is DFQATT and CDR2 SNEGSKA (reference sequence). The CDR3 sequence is CSARVPGPDTQYF. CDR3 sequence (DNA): TGCAGTGCTAGAGTTCCTGGTCCAGATACGCAGTATTTT.

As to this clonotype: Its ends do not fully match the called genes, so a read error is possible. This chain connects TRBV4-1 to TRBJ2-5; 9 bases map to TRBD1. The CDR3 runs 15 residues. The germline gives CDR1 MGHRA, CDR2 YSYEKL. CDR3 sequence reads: CASSQERTGAETQYF. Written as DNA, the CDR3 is TGTGCCAGCAGCCAAGAGAGGACAGGGGCAGAGACCCAGTACTTC.

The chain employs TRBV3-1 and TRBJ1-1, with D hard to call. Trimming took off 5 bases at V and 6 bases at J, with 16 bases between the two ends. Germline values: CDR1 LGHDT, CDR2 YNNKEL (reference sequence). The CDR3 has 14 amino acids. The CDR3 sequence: CASSGRAESSEAFF. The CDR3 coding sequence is TGTGCCAGCAGCGGAAGGGCAGAGAGCTCTGAAGCTTTCTTT.

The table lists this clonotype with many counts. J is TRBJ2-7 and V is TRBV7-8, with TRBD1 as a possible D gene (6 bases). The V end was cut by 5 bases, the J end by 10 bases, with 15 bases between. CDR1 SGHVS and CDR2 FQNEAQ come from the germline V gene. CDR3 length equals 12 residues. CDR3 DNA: TGTGCCAGCAGCCCGACGAGTGGGGGCCAGTACTTC. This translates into CASSPTSGGQYF.

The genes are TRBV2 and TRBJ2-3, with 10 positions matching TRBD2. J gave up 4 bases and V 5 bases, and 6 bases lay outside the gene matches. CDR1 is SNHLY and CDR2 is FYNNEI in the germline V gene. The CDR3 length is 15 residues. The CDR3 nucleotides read TGTGCCAGCAGTACTTTACTAGCGGGGTCAGATACGCAGTATTTT. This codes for CASSTLLAGSDTQYF. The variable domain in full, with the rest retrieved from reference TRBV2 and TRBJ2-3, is EPEVTQTPSHQVTQMGQEVILRCVPISNHLYFYWYRQILGQKVEFLVSFYNNEISEKSEIFDDQFSVERPDGSNFTLKIRSTKLEDSAMYFCASSTLLAGSDTQYFGPGTRLTVL.

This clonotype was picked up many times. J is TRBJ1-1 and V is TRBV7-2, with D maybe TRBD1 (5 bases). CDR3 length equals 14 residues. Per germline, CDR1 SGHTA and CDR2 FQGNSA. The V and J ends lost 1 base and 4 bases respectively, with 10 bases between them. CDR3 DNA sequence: TGTGCCAGCAGCTTAGAAGCGGGGCCCACTGAAGCTTTCTTT. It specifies CASSLEAGPTEAFF.

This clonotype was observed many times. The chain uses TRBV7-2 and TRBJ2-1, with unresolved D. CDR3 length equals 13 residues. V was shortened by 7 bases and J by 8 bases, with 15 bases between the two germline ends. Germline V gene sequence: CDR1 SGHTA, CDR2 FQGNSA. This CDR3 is CASILTPGYEQFF. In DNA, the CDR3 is TGTGCCAGCATCCTTACCCCGGGCTATGAGCAGTTCTTC. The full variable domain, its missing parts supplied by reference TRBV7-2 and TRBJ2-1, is GAGVSQSPSNKVTEKGKDVELRCDPISGHTALYWYRQSLGQGLEFLIYFQGNSAPDKSGLPSDRFSAERTGGSVSTLTIQRTQQEDSAVYLCASILTPGYEQFFGPGTRLTVL.

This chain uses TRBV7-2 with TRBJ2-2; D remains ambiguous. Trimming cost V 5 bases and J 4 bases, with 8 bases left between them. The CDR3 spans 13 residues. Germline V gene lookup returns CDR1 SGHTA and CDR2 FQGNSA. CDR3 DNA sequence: TGTGCCAGCAGCATTAGGGCCACCGGGGAGCTGTTTTTT. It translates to CASSIRATGELFF.

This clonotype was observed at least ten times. The CDR3 bases are TGCAGTGCCGGACGCCCAGGTAGCGGGAGTACAGATACGCAGTATTTT. This codes for CSAGRPGSGSTDTQYF. The rearrangement uses TRBV20-1 and TRBJ2-3, with TRBD2 matching over 9 bases. CDR3 size: 16 residues. Germline V CDR1 and CDR2: DFQATT, SNEGSKA (reference sequence). The V gene end was trimmed by 6 bases and the J gene end by 3 bases; junction bases not matched to a gene: 13.

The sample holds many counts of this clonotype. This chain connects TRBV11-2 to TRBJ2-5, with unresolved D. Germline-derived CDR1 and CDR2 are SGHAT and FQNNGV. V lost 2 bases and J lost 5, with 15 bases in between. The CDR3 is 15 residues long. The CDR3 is CASSLIPPQSETQYF. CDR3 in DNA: TGTGCCAGCAGCTTAATCCCCCCTCAAAGCGAGACCCAGTACTTC.

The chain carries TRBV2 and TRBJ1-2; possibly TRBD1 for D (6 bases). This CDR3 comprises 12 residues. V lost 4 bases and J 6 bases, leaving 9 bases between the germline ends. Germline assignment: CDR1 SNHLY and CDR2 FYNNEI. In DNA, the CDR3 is TGTGCCAGCAGTGGGACAGAAAATGGCTACACCTTC. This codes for CASSGTENGYTF.